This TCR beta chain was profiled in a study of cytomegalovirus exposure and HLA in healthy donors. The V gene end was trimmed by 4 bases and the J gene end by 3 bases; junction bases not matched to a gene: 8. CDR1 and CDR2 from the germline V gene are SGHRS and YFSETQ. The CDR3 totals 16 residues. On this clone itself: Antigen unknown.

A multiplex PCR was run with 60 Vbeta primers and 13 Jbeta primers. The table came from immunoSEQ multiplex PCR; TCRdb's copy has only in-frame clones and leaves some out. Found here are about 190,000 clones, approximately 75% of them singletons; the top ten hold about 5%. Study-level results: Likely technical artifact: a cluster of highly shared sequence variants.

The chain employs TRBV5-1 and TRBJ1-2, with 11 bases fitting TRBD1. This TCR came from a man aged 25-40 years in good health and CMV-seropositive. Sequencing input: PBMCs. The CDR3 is CASSEWTGGRDYGYTF. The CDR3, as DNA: TGCGCCAGCAGCGAATGGACAGGGGGCAGGGACTATGGCTACACCTTC.